This entry features one T cell receptor beta chain sequence. Its cognate antigen is unknown. V was trimmed by 0 bases and J by 9 bases, leaving 16 bases between them. Looked up from germline, CDR1 is SGHDT and CDR2 is YYEEEE. The CDR3 covers 16 residues. These data come from a study of cytomegalovirus exposure and HLA in healthy donors. Sequencing used immunoSEQ multiplex PCR; TCRdb keeps in-frame clones, though not all of them. The sample holds roughly 110,000 clones, roughly 90% seen once. Broader study findings: Cytomegalovirus-associated TCR beta chains were listed, numbering 150 to 200.

Sequencing was done on a sample of PBMCs. The chain carries TRBV5-6 and TRBJ1-6, with unresolved D. This sequence was found in a young woman in good health and CMV-seropositive. CDR3 in amino acids: CASSLVVGGSGSPLHF. As DNA, the CDR3 is TGTGCCAGCAGCTTGGTAGTCGGAGGTTCAGGTTCACCCCTCCACTTT.